The 14 T cell receptor beta chains below all came from one sample that was sequenced in a study of blood T cell repertoires in COVID-19. Profiling relied on immunoSEQ multiplex PCR, and the TCRdb table lists in-frame clones only, not all of them. The sample consists of roughly 69,000 clones, 80% to 90% of them appearing once. The sample consisted of peripheral blood. The receptor source for this set is a man aged 50 to 60 with active COVID-19.

CDR3 loop: CASSLHSYEQYF. The CDR3 DNA follows: TGTGCCAGCAGCCTCCACTCCTACGAGCAGTACTTC. This chain uses TRBV7-8 with TRBJ2-7; D is undetermined. Germline CDR1 and CDR2: SGHVS and FQNEAQ. This CDR3 spans 12 amino acids. V shed 5 bases and J shed 0 bases, with 5 bases lying between them.

The chain recombines TRBV27 with TRBJ2-7; TRBD2 is a possible D gene (7 bases). This CDR3 is built from 16 residues. V lost 5 bases, J lost 5 bases, and 22 bases lay in between. Germline CDR1 reads MNHEY; CDR2 reads SMNVEV (reference sequence). CDR3 sequence: CASSKYGGRERHEQYF. The CDR3, as DNA: TGTGCCAGCAGTAAATACGGGGGGCGCGAACGCCACGAGCAGTACTTC.

The chain combines TRBV28 with TRBJ2-5; 8 nucleotides agree with TRBD2. This CDR3 is built from 14 residues. Germline V gene sequence: CDR1 MDHEN, CDR2 SYDVKM. V lost 7 bases, J lost 6 bases, and 10 bases stayed unmatched. CDR3 loop: CASTIPGGGKTQYF. The CDR3 DNA sequence: TGTGCCAGCACCATCCCCGGGGGGGGTAAGACCCAGTACTTC.

The rearrangement uses TRBV4-3 and TRBJ1-4; TRBD1 is a possible D gene (5 bases). This CDR3 is 16 amino acids long. V was cut by 1 base and J by 5 bases, with 14 bases left in between. Per germline, CDR1 LGHNA and CDR2 YSLEER. CDR3 protein: CASSQGYGGLNEKLFF. CDR3 DNA sequence: TGCGCCAGCAGCCAAGGGTATGGGGGGTTGAATGAAAAACTGTTTTTT.

The rearrangement uses TRBV5-1 and TRBJ2-2; 8 nucleotides line up with TRBD2. The junction had 5 bases not matched to a gene; V was cut back by 5 bases and J by 5 bases. The CDR3 totals 14 residues. CDR1 is SGHRS and CDR2 is YFSETQ in the germline V gene. The CDR3 nucleotides are TGCGCCAGCAGAGTGGGACTAGAGACCGGGGAGCTGTTTTTT. Translated, it gives CASRVGLETGELFF. Full variable domain (remainder filled in from reference TRBV5-1 and TRBJ2-2): KAGVTQTPRYLIKTRGQQVTLSCSPISGHRSVSWYQQTPGQGLQFLFEYFSETQRNKGNFPGRFSGRQFSNSRSEMNVSTLELGDSALYLCASRVGLETGELFFGEGSRLTVL.

V gene TRBV7-2 combines with J gene TRBJ2-5, with TRBD1 identical over 7 bases. Germline V gives CDR1 SGHTA, CDR2 FQGNSA. The CDR3 consists of 14 residues. Trimming took 6 bases from V and 5 from J; bases not matched to a gene: 9. The CDR3 nucleotides are TGTGCCAGCAGACTGGACAGGCTAAGTGAGACCCAGTACTTC. As protein: CASRLDRLSETQYF.

The gene calls are TRBV15 and TRBJ1-3; the match to TRBD1 covers 7 bases. Germline V lookup: CDR1 LNHNV, CDR2 YYDKDF (reference sequence). V shed 1 base, J shed 4 bases, and the junction held 7 bases outside the gene matches. This CDR3 has 16 residues. DNA for the CDR3: TGTGCCACCAGCAGAGGGCGGGGACAGAAGGGAAACACCATATATTTT. This encodes CATSRGRGQKGNTIYF.

CDR3 amino acids: CASSGAGALNQPQHF. DNA for the CDR3: TGTGCCAGCAGCGGTGCGGGGGCCCTAAATCAGCCCCAGCATTTT. The genes are TRBV7-9 and TRBJ1-5, with a tentative D call TRBD1 (6 bases). Trimming removed 5 bases at V and 4 bases at J, with 15 bases between. From germline, CDR1 is SEHNR and CDR2 FQNEAQ (reference sequence). The length of the CDR3 is 15 residues.

V is TRBV30 and J is TRBJ1-1; 8 positions match TRBD1. The germline gives CDR1 GTSNPN, CDR2 SVGIG (reference sequence). The CDR3 loop spans 15 amino acids. V lost 4 bases, J lost 0 bases, and 7 bases stayed unmatched. The CDR3: CAWNFGTGLNTEAFF. The CDR3 DNA reads as TGTGCCTGGAATTTTGGGACAGGCTTGAACACTGAAGCTTTCTTT. Full variable domain (outside the CDR3, taken from reference TRBV30 and TRBJ1-1): SQTIHQWPATLVQPVGSPLSLECTVEGTSNPNLYWYRQAAGRGLQLLFYSVGIGQISSEVPQNLSASRPQDRQFILSSKKLLLSDSGFYLCAWNFGTGLNTEAFFGQGTRLTVV.

This clone was detected ten times or more. V gene TRBV24-1 combines with J gene TRBJ1-2, with 8 bases lining up with TRBD1. V was clipped by 3 bases and J by 3 bases; unmatched bases: 11. Germline V CDR1 and CDR2: KGHDR, SFDVKD. CDR3 length: 17 amino acids. CDR3 residues: CATSDIDPTGEDYGYTF. CDR3 bases: TGTGCCACCAGTGATATAGACCCGACAGGGGAGGACTATGGCTACACCTTC.

The chain has TRBV6-2 or TRBV6-3 and TRBJ2-3; no clear D gene. Trimming removed 2 bases at V and 6 bases at J, with 9 bases between. Germline CDR1 MNHEY, CDR2 SVGEGT. The CDR3 is made up of 13 amino acids. This CDR3 is CASSYAPRDTQYF. For the CDR3, the DNA is TGTGCCAGCAGTTACGCCCCGAGGGATACGCAGTATTTT.

The chain has TRBV5-1 and TRBJ1-1, with 11 bases matching TRBD1. Germline V gene data show CDR1 as SGHRS and CDR2 as YFSETQ. V lost 6 bases and J lost 4; bases outside the gene matches: 5. This CDR3 comprises 14 residues. The CDR3 loop reads CASNWDRGSTEAFF. Written as DNA, the CDR3 is TGCGCCAGCAACTGGGACAGGGGGTCCACTGAAGCTTTCTTT.

J is TRBJ2-2 and V is TRBV29-1; 7 positions agree with TRBD1. The germline V gene encodes CDR1 SQVTM and CDR2 ANQGSEA. The CDR3 contains 16 residues. Germline trimming cut 7 bases from V and 0 bases from J; bases unmatched to any gene: 11. The chain's CDR3 is CSARPSGTANTGELFF. The CDR3 DNA reads as TGCAGCGCTCGACCGTCCGGGACAGCGAACACCGGGGAGCTGTTTTTT.

V is TRBV7-9 and J is TRBJ1-1, with a weak D call TRBD1 (5 bases). Germline values: CDR1 SEHNR, CDR2 FQNEAQ (reference sequence). V was trimmed by 9 bases and J by 5 bases, leaving 19 bases between them. The CDR3 spans 14 residues. Here the CDR3 reads CASKSRQGGTEAFF. The CDR3 coding sequence is TGTGCCAGTAAGAGTCGGCAGGGAGGTACTGAAGCTTTCTTT.